These 23 T cell receptor beta chains were sequenced from one sample in a study of blood T cell repertoires in COVID-19. Clones were read by immunoSEQ multiplex PCR, and TCRdb kept only the in-frame ones, dropping some. The repertoire holds around 100,000 clones, over 75% seen once, with roughly 7.3% in the top ten. Sequencing input: peripheral blood. These receptors originate from a man aged 25-45 years in a cohort sampled during active COVID-19.

The chain recombines TRBV7-2 with TRBJ2-1; 9 bases fit TRBD1. The CDR3 sequence is 16 residues long. Per germline, CDR1 SGHTA and CDR2 FQGNSA. Trimming took 1 base from V and 0 from J; bases not matched to a gene: 1. The CDR3 is CASSLVGQGSYNEQFF. As DNA, the CDR3 is TGTGCCAGCAGCTTAGTGGGACAGGGCTCCTACAATGAGCAGTTCTTC. Looking up the rest from reference TRBV7-2 and TRBJ2-1 gives the full variable domain: GAGVSQSPSNKVTEKGKDVELRCDPISGHTALYWYRQSLGQGLEFLIYFQGNSAPDKSGLPSDRFSAERTGGSVSTLTIQRTQQEDSAVYLCASSLVGQGSYNEQFFGPGTRLTVL.

The chain is built from TRBV5-4 and TRBJ1-1, with TRBD1 matching 7 bases. In germline, CDR1 is SGHNT, CDR2 YYREEE (reference sequence). This CDR3 comprises 17 residues. The junction had 11 bases not matched to a gene; V was cut back by 2 bases and J by 1 base. The CDR3, as DNA: TGTGCCAGCAGCTTAGGGGGCGCCCGGAAACCGAACACTGAAGCTTTCTTT. The encoded protein is CASSLGGARKPNTEAFF. The full variable domain, its missing parts supplied by reference TRBV5-4 and TRBJ1-1, is ETGVTQSPTHLIKTRGQQVTLRCSSQSGHNTVSWYQQALGQGPQFIFQYYREEENGRGNFPPRFSGLQFPNYSSELNVNALELDDSALYLCASSLGGARKPNTEAFFGQGTRLTVV.

This chain connects TRBV30 to TRBJ2-7; TRBD2 matches 8 bases. V lost 4 bases and J lost 2; bases outside the gene matches: 10. Germline CDR1 reads GTSNPN; CDR2 reads SVGIG (reference sequence). The CDR3 totals 15 residues. The CDR3 nucleotides read TGTGCCTGGACCTTAGCAGCGGGGGATGCCTACGAGCAGTACTTC. Amino acids: CAWTLAAGDAYEQYF.

This clone has just one count. This chain joins TRBV5-6 and TRBJ2-7; TRBD1 aligns across 8 bases. V trimming: 3 bases; J trimming: 0 bases; junction bases outside the gene matches: 2. Germline CDR1 and CDR2: SGHDT and YYEEEE. This CDR3 comprises 14 residues. The CDR3 coding sequence is TGTGCCAGCAGCTGGACAGGGAGCTCCTACGAGCAGTACTTC. It is translated as CASSWTGSSYEQYF.

The V and J genes are TRBV28 and TRBJ2-2; D remains unclear. The CDR3 consists of 12 residues. V lost 7 bases to trimming and J lost 7 bases, with 10 bases between them. Germline CDR1 reads MDHEN; CDR2 reads SYDVKM. The CDR3 here is CASTKRIGELFF. The CDR3 DNA reads as TGTGCCAGCACAAAGAGGATCGGGGAGCTGTTTTTT.

The chain links TRBV6-1 to TRBJ1-4; possibly TRBD1 for D (5 bases). The CDR3 length is 13 residues. Per germline, CDR1 MNHNS and CDR2 SASEGT. Between the trimmed V and J ends, which lost 2 bases and 10 bases, there was a span of 11 bases. CDR3 in amino acids: CASSEQGSGKLFF. The CDR3 DNA sequence: TGTGCCAGCAGTGAACAGGGTAGTGGAAAACTGTTTTTT.

The chain links TRBV28 to TRBJ2-6; perhaps TRBD1 as D (6 bases). The V gene lost 2 bases and the J gene lost 0 bases, with 11 bases spanning the gap. Germline CDR1 is MDHEN and CDR2 is SYDVKM. The CDR3 contains 17 residues. The CDR3 DNA sequence: TGTGCCAGCAGTTTAGACAGGTGGGGCTCTGGGGCCAACGTCCTGACTTTC. Its protein product is CASSLDRWGSGANVLTF.

The table lists this clone with a count of one. The chain recombines TRBV7-9 with TRBJ2-1; the match to TRBD2 covers 13 bases. The CDR3 contains 15 residues. V lost 10 bases to trimming and J lost 4 bases; unmatched junction nucleotides: 7. The germline gives CDR1 SEHNR, CDR2 FQNEAQ (reference sequence). In nucleotides, the CDR3 is TGTGCCACCAAGCCGGGACTAGCGGGGTACAATGAGCAGTTCTTC. Translating it yields CATKPGLAGYNEQFF.

V and J are TRBV1 and TRBJ2-3; the DNA was not used to check the table's D call, TRBD1. TRBV1 is tagged as a pseudogene. There are 15 residues in the CDR3. CDR3 in DNA: TGCACCAGCAGCCAAGTAGGGACAGACACAGATACGCAGTATTTT. Its translation: CTSSQVGTDTDTQYF.

The genes are TRBV4-3 and TRBJ2-3; 9 bases line up with TRBD2. Germline CDR1 is LGHNA and CDR2 is YSLEER. The CDR3 totals 17 residues. V shed 0 bases and J 0 bases; nucleotides not matched to a gene: 4. The CDR3 protein is CASSQEPSGGSTDTQYF. The CDR3 region has the DNA TGCGCCAGCAGCCAAGAGCCCAGCGGGGGGAGCACAGATACGCAGTATTTT.

V and J are TRBV2 and TRBJ1-2, with a possible D match to TRBD1 (5 bases). CDR3 length: 13 amino acids. The germline V gene encodes CDR1 SNHLY and CDR2 FYNNEI. Trimming took 5 bases from V and 3 from J, leaving 10 bases between them. CDR3 in amino acids: CASSRGSDYGYTF. CDR3 in DNA: TGTGCCAGCAGTCGGGGGAGTGACTATGGCTACACCTTC.

The genes are TRBV9 and TRBJ1-5; D remains unclear. Deletions cut 0 bases from V and 4 bases from J, with 5 bases between. The CDR3 has 13 amino acids. Germline V gene lookup returns CDR1 SGDLS and CDR2 YYNGEE. CDR3 sequence (DNA): TGTGCCAGCAGCGTAGGGCAGAATCAGCCCCAGCATTTT. Protein sequence: CASSVGQNQPQHF.

This clone appeared a single time. The chain uses TRBV7-8 and TRBJ1-5; 10 bases map to TRBD1. The CDR3 is 17 amino acids. With V trimmed by 1 base and J by 4 bases, 7 bases remained unmatched. Germline CDR1 SGHVS, CDR2 FQNEAQ. The CDR3 DNA follows: TGTGCCAGCAGCTTAGAGTACCGGGACAGGGGAAATCAGCCCCAGCATTTT. As protein: CASSLEYRDRGNQPQHF.

This chain links TRBV19 with TRBJ2-1; unclear D gene. The CDR3 runs 15 residues. V lost 9 bases and J 9 bases, leaving 24 bases between the germline ends. CDR1 is LNHDA, CDR2 SQIVND, per germline (reference sequence). CDR3 sequence reads: CASSIETLSNGEQFF. The CDR3, as DNA: TGTGCCAGCTCGATAGAAACCCTCTCCAATGGTGAGCAGTTCTTC.

This clone was detected only once. This chain uses TRBV10-3 with TRBJ1-2; no definite D call. V shed 4 bases and J shed 0 bases, with 6 bases lying between them. This CDR3 is built from 13 residues. The germline V gene encodes CDR1 ENHRY and CDR2 SYGVKD. CDR3 in DNA: TGTGCCATCAGTGGTCTCTCTAACTATGGCTACACCTTC. Translated: CAISGLSNYGYTF.

The gene calls are TRBV28 and TRBJ1-6, with D possibly matching TRBD1 (5 bases). The CDR3 has 13 residues. With 4 bases removed from V and 7 bases from J, the gap between germline ends came to 8 bases. Germline V CDR1 and CDR2: MDHEN, SYDVKM. CDR3 nucleotide sequence: TGTGCCAGCAGTTCTGACAGAAATTCACCCCTCCACTTT. It yields the protein CASSSDRNSPLHF.

CDR3 DNA: TGTGCCAGCTCACAACGACAGGGCCAGCTCTATGGCTACACCTTC. Amino acids: CASSQRQGQLYGYTF. J is TRBJ1-2 and V is TRBV18; 7 bases match TRBD1. The CDR3 sequence is 15 residues long. The trim removed 4 bases at V and 4 bases at J, leaving 9 bases unmatched. From germline, CDR1 is KGHSH and CDR2 LQKENI.

The table lists this clone with a few counts. The chain links TRBV5-1 to TRBJ1-5; a possible D gene is TRBD1 (6 bases). This CDR3 is built from 15 residues. V dropped 0 bases and J dropped 2 bases, with 9 bases sitting between them. The germline gives CDR1 SGHRS, CDR2 YFSETQ. CDR3 amino acids: CASSLVPGGNQPQHF. The CDR3 region has the DNA TGCGCCAGCAGCTTGGTGCCAGGGGGCAATCAGCCCCAGCATTTT.

Only one count was recorded for this clone. The chain joins TRBV30 to TRBJ1-2; D is unresolved. V was trimmed by 8 bases and J by 8 bases, leaving 12 bases between them. Germline-derived CDR1 and CDR2 are GTSNPN and SVGIG (reference sequence). The CDR3 length is 10 residues. The CDR3 bases are TGTGCCGCAGGAGGTTGGGGCTACACCTTC. This sequence encodes CAAGGWGYTF. Supplemented by reference TRBV30 and TRBJ1-2, the full variable domain reads SQTIHQWPATLVQPVGSPLSLECTVEGTSNPNLYWYRQAAGRGLQLLFYSVGIGQISSEVPQNLSASRPQDRQFILSSKKLLLSDSGFYLCAAGGWGYTFGSGTRLTVV.

The chain is built from TRBV14 and TRBJ2-3, with D tentatively TRBD1 (5 bases). Germline-derived CDR1 and CDR2 are SGHDN and FVKESK. This CDR3 is built from 15 residues. The V gene lost 2 bases and the J gene lost 3 bases, with 12 bases spanning the gap. The CDR3 protein is CASSQIKSGTDTQYF. In DNA, the CDR3 is TGTGCCAGCAGCCAAATTAAGTCAGGGACAGATACGCAGTATTTT. The full variable domain, rest sourced from reference TRBV14 and TRBJ2-3, is EAGVTQFPSHSVIEKGQTVTLRCDPISGHDNLYWYRRVMGKEIKFLLHFVKESKQDESGMPNNRFLAERTGGTYSTLKVQPAELEDSGVYFCASSQIKSGTDTQYFGPGTRLTVL.

The chain uses TRBV10-2 and TRBJ1-3; 7 nucleotides line up with TRBD1. The CDR3 extends over 15 amino acids. Germline lookup yields CDR1 WSHSY and CDR2 SAAADI. Trimming took 3 bases from V and 0 from J; bases not matched to a gene: 2. Here the CDR3 reads CASSDTGASGNTIYF. The CDR3 DNA is TGCGCCAGCAGTGACACAGGGGCCTCTGGAAACACCATATATTTT.

This sequence joins TRBV13 and TRBJ2-3; D gene uncertain. The ends were cut back, 3 bases at V and 0 bases at J, with 13 bases in the middle. The CDR3 is 16 amino acids. Germline loops: CDR1 PRHDT, CDR2 FYEKMQ (reference sequence). DNA of the CDR3: TGTGCCAGCAGCTTGCCAGGTATACATAGCACAGATACGCAGTATTTT. Protein product: CASSLPGIHSTDTQYF.

V usage is TRBV14 and J usage is TRBJ1-5, with D perhaps matching TRBD1 (5 bases). The ends were cut back, 0 bases at V and 1 base at J, with 19 bases in the middle. The CDR3 covers 19 residues. Germline-derived CDR1 and CDR2 are SGHDN and FVKESK. The CDR3 DNA is TGTGCCAGCAGCCAAGATAAAGGACGGGGGGTTTGGAGCAATCAGCCCCAGCATTTT. It specifies CASSQDKGRGVWSNQPQHF.